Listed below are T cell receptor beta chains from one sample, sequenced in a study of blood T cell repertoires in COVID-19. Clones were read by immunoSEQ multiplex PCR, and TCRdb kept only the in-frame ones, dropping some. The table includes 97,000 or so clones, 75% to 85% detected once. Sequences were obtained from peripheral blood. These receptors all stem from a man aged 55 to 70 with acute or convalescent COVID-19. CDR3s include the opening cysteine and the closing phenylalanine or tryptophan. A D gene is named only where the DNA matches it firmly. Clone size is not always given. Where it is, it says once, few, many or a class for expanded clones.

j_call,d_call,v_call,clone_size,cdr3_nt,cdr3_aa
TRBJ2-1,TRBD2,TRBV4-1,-,TGCGCCAGCAGCCTCGGCCGGCGGGGGGGCAACAATGAGCAGTTCTTC,CASSLGRRGGNNEQFF
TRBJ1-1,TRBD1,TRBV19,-,TGTGCCAGCACTGGACAGGTGAACACTGAAGCTTTCTTT,CASTGQVNTEAFF
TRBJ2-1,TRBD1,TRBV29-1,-,TGCAGCGCTGGCCTGGCCCTGGGACAGAATCAGTTCTTC,CSAGLALGQNQFF
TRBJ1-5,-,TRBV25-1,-,TGTGCCAGCAGTATGGGGCTTAGCAATCAGCCCCAGCATTTT,CASSMGLSNQPQHF
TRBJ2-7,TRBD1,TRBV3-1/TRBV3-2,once,TGTGCCAGCAGGACAGGGGGCGACGAGCAGTACTTC,CASRTGGDEQYF
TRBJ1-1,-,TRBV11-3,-,TGTGCCAGCAGCTTAGGTGGACTTCGGGACACTGAAGCTTTCTTT,CASSLGGLRDTEAFF
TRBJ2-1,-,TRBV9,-,TGTGCCAGCAGCGGCCGAGGAGGCGGTGAGCAGTTCTTC,CASSGRGGGEQFF
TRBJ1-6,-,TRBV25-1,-,TGTGCCAGCAGTGAAGTAAATAGTAATTCACCCCTCCACTTT,CASSEVNSNSPLHF
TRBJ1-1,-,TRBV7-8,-,TGTGCCAGCAGCTTAGCAAAGGGGGAAAGGACTGAAGCTTTCTTT,CASSLAKGERTEAFF
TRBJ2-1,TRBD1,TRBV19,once,TGTGCCAGTAGTCCATGGACAGGGGTCACCTACAATGAGCAGTTCTTC,CASSPWTGVTYNEQFF
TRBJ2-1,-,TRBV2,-,TGTGCCAGCAGCGCCGATCGGGGTGAGCAGTTCTTC,CASSADRGEQFF
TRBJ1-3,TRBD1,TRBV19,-,TGTGCCAGTAGTATCGGACAGGGGGCAAACACCATATATTTT,CASSIGQGANTIYF
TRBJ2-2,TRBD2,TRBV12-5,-,TGTGCTAGTGGTCTGGCGGGGGCGAACACCGGGGAGCTGTTTTTT,CASGLAGANTGELFF
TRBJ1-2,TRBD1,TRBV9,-,TGTGCCAGCAGCGCGGGGACAGCTTACGGCTACACCTTC,CASSAGTAYGYTF
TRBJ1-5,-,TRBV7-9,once,TGTGCCAGCAGCTTAGTCGCAACAGCGGATAGCAATCAGCCCCAGCATTTT,CASSLVATADSNQPQHF
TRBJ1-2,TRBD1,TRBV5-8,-,TGTGCCAGCAGCCGGGACAGCAACTATGGCTACACCTTC,CASSRDSNYGYTF
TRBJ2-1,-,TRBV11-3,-,TGTGCCAGCAGCCCCGGAGGGACTCTTTACAATGAGCAGTTCTTC,CASSPGGTLYNEQFF
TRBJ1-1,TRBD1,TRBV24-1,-,TGTGCCACCAGGCCGACCGGGACAGAAATGAACACTGAAGCTTTCTTT,CATRPTGTEMNTEAFF
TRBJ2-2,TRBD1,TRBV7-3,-,TGTGCCAGCAGCTACGGCTACAGGGGAAACACCGGGGAGCTGTTTTTT,CASSYGYRGNTGELFF
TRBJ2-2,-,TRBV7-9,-,TGTGCCAGCAGCTTAGGCGGAGATGGAGCAAGGGAGCTGTTTTTT,CASSLGGDGARELFF
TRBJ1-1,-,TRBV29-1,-,TGCAGCGTTAGCAGGGGTTCGGAAGCTTTCTTT,CSVSRGSEAFF
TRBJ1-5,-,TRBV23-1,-,TGCGCCAGCAGTCAAGGGTCCAGGGCCGTGGGTCAGCCCCAGCATTTT,CASSQGSRAVGQPQHF
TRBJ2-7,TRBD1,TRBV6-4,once,TGTGCCAGCAGCGCCGGGACAGGGGTAACCTACGAGCAGTACTTC,CASSAGTGVTYEQYF
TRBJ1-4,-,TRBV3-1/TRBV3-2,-,TGTGCCAGCAGCCAAGGGACCCCGGGAGGTGAAAAACTGTTTTTT,CASSQGTPGGEKLFF
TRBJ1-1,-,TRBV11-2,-,TGTGCCAGCAGCTTATACGAGGCCCAAAACACTGAAGCTTTCTTT,CASSLYEAQNTEAFF
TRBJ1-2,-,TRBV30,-,TGTGCGGCTGACTATGGCTACACCTTC,CAADYGYTF
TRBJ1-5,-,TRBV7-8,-,TGTGCCAGCAGCTTTTTCAGGGGTTCAAGGGTGCAGCCCCAGCATTTT,CASSFFRGSRVQPQHF
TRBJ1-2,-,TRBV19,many,TGTGCCAGTAGTATCTCGGGGGGCTATGGCTACACCTTC,CASSISGGYGYTF
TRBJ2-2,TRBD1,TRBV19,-,TGTGCCGCCTCCCCCGGGACAGGCGGGACCGGGGAGCTGTTTTTT,CAASPGTGGTGELFF
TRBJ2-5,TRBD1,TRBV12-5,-,TGTGCTAGTGGGAACGACAGGGCTGAAGAGACCCAGTACTTC,CASGNDRAEETQYF
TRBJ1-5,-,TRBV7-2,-,TGTGCCAGCAGCTTTTCCCCGGGGCAGCCCCAGCATTTT,CASSFSPGQPQHF
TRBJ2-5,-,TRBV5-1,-,TGCGCCAGCAGACGGGGCCAAGAGACCCAGTACTTC,CASRRGQETQYF
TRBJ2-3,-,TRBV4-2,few,TGTGCCAGCAGCCGACGACAGACTCAAGGGGCTGATACGCAGTATTTT,CASSRRQTQGADTQYF
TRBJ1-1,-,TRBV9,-,TGTGCCAGCAGCCCTTATACCGGGGTGGACACTGAAGCTTTCTTT,CASSPYTGVDTEAFF
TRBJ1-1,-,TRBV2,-,TGTGCCAGCGGAAGGGAGTATTTGGCTTTCTTT,CASGREYLAFF
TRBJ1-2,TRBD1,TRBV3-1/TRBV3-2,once,TGTGCCAGCAGCTCTGACAGGGTTCGCTATGGCTACACCTTC,CASSSDRVRYGYTF
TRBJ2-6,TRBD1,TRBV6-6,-,TGTGCCAGCAGTCGATTTTATACGGGACAGGGTTCTGGGGCCAACGTCCTGACTTTC,CASSRFYTGQGSGANVLTF
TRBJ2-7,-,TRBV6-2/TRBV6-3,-,TGTGCCAGCAGTTACTCGACAGCGCATCCGTCCTACGAGCAGTACTTC,CASSYSTAHPSYEQYF
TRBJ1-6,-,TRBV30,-,TGTGCCTGGAGTGTCCTTCCAGATAATTCACCCCTCCACTTT,CAWSVLPDNSPLHF
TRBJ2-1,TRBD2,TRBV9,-,TGTGCCAGCAGCGTAAACGGGAGGGATTACAATGAGCAGTTCTTC,CASSVNGRDYNEQFF